The rows below give T cell receptor beta chains drawn from one sample of a study of T cells in Graves' hyperthyroidism and ophthalmopathy. TCRdb ran MiXCR on the multiplex PCR reads and lists one entry per CDR3 protein. The repertoire holds around 600,000 distinct CDR3 sequences, with roughly 14% as singletons. The sequencing input was blood. All receptors derive from a woman under 40 with Graves' hyperthyroidism. Both conserved end residues are part of each CDR3. The D gene is left open where the match is weak. Expanded clones get a size class; other rows say once, few or many, or leave the size out.

V,J,length,D,size,CDR3,DNA
TRBV7-9,TRBJ2-2,21,TRBD2,NA,CASSLHGTSGSLWRGPGELFF,TGTGCCAGCAGCTTACACGGGACTAGCGGGAGTTTATGGCGTGGGCCCGGGGAGCTGTTTTTT
TRBV10-1,TRBJ2-5,15,TRBD2,few,CASRGLAGDRETQYF,TGCGCCAGCAGGGGACTAGCGGGAGATCGAGAGACCCAGTACTTC
TRBV7-9,TRBJ2-2,22,TRBD2,few,CASRAGTSGRTSLPQVPGELFF,TGTGCCAGCAGGGCGGGGACTAGCGGGAGGACCTCCCTACCCCAAGTACCCGGGGAGCTGTTTTTT
TRBV7-3,TRBJ2-5,17,TRBD2,many,CASSFNSQGKRGETQYF,TGTGCCAGCAGCTTCAACTCTCAAGGCAAGCGGGGAGAGACCCAGTACTTC
TRBV12-3/TRBV12-4,TRBJ2-3,15,TRBD2,many,CASNGLAGDRDTQYF,TGTGCCAGCAACGGACTAGCGGGAGATAGAGATACGCAGTATTTT
TRBV3-1,TRBJ2-1,16,NA,many,CASSQERGGSYNEQFF,TGTGCCAGCAGCCAAGAACGAGGAGGCTCCTACAATGAGCAGTTCTTC
TRBV5-1,TRBJ1-6,15,NA,many,CASTVDSANNSPLHF,TGCGCCAGCACTGTGGACAGCGCGAATAATTCACCCCTCCACTTT
TRBV7-9,TRBJ1-6,14,NA,few,CASSLTTAGDPLHF,TGTGCCAGCAGCCTAACCACCGCAGGGGACCCCCTCCACTTT
TRBV4-1,TRBJ2-6,18,NA,NA,CASSQDRGPSSGANVLTF,TGCGCCAGCAGCCAAGATAGGGGACCGAGCTCTGGGGCCAACGTCCTGACTTTC
TRBV19,TRBJ2-1,15,NA,few,CASSTGRGFFNEQFF,TGTGCCAGTAGTACGGGCAGGGGTTTTTTCAATGAGCAGTTCTTC
TRBV28,TRBJ1-5,16,NA,many,CASRLQGGASNQPQHF,TGTGCCAGCAGGTTACAGGGTGGGGCTAGCAATCAGCCCCAGCATTTT
TRBV5-8,TRBJ1-1,10,NA,many,CASVITEAFF,TGTGCCAGCGTTATCACTGAAGCTTTCTTT
TRBV7-9,TRBJ1-2,14,NA,many,CASSLAGGEGGYTF,TGTGCCAGCAGCTTAGCGGGAGGTGAAGGCGGCTACACCTTC
TRBV7-9,TRBJ2-2,14,NA,many,CASRTDRNTGELFF,TGTGCCAGCAGGACGGACAGGAACACCGGGGAGCTGTTTTTT
TRBV7-9,TRBJ2-2,15,NA,NA,CGSSHPGSNTGELFF,TGTGGTAGCAGCCATCCAGGGTCGAACACCGGGGAGCTGTTTTTT
TRBV11-2,TRBJ2-5,14,NA,many,CASSWTAGGETQYF,TGTGCCAGCAGCTGGACAGCAGGAGGAGAGACCCAGTACTTC
TRBV20-1,TRBJ1-6,14,NA,many,CSARGRGGLTPLHF,TGCAGTGCTAGAGGGCGGGGCGGTCTGACACCCCTCCACTTT
TRBV28,TRBJ2-7,13,NA,many,CASSIPLHYEQYF,TGTGCCAGCAGTATCCCCCTACACTACGAGCAGTACTTC
TRBV6-1,TRBJ2-1,15,NA,many,CASSITTSSYNEQFF,TGTGCCAGCAGTATTACAACTAGCTCCTACAATGAGCAGTTCTTC
TRBV12-3/TRBV12-4,TRBJ2-1,14,NA,many,CASSFVLPSNEQFF,TGTGCCAGCAGTTTCGTGCTCCCCTCCAATGAGCAGTTCTTC
TRBV14,TRBJ2-2,17,NA,few,CASSPLRGKANTGELFF,TGTGCCAGCAGCCCGCTCCGGGGGAAGGCGAACACCGGGGAGCTGTTTTTT